The sequence of this T cell receptor (beta chain) was determined in a study of response to subunit inactivated influenza vaccine. General study findings and limits: Authors suggested seasonal influenza vaccinations each recruit few new T cells.

This clonotype was observed many times. Its antigen is not known. TCRdb recomputed calls from the RT-PCR reads with MiXCR, one row per CDR3 protein. The data show about 800,000 distinct CDR3 sequences, 21% seen once. The CDR3 is 15 amino acids. V lost 5 bases to trimming and J lost 2 bases; unmatched junction nucleotides: 3. Germline V lookup: CDR1 SGHTA, CDR2 FQGNSA. The sequence was obtained from a man in his forties or fifties who received an inactivated influenza vaccine. The genes are TRBV7-2 and TRBJ2-7; 13 bases are shared with TRBD2. Specimen: PBMCs from blood, collected less than 6 days after vaccination. CDR3: CASSLTSGRAYEQYF. The CDR3 nucleotides are TGTGCCAGCAGCCTCACTAGCGGGAGGGCCTACGAGCAGTACTTC.